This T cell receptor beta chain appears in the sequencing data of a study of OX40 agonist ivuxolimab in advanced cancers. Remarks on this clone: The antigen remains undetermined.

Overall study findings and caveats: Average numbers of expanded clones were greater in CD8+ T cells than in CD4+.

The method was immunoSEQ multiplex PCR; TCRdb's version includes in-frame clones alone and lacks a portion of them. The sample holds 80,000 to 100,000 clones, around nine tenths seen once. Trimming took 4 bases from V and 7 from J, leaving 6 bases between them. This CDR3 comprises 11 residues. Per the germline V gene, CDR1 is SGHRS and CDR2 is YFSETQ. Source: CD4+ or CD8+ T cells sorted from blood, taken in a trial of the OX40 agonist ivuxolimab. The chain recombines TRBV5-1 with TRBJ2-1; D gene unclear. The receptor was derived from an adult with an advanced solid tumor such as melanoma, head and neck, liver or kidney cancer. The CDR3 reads CASSGLNEQFF. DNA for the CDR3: TGCGCCAGCAGCGGCCTTAATGAGCAGTTCTTC.